This record covers a single T cell receptor beta chain. Antigen specificity is unknown. The record originates from a study of Ad26.COV2.S vaccination and SARS-CoV-2 variants. Study-level findings and limits: Substantial breadth in spike-specific CD8+ and CD4+ T cell responses was reportedly seen after vaccination.

As to treatment: roughly 19 received Ad26.COV2.S at low or high dose, single or two shots; several received placebo; per-sample allocation not given. The samples were gathered on day 63 after the first injection of vaccine or placebo. Its platform was an Ad26 vector, and its expressed antigen was Wuhan-strain SARS-CoV-2 spike. Data came from immunoSEQ multiplex PCR; TCRdb stores just in-frame clones and leaves some out. This repertoire shows hundreds of thousands of clones, roughly 84% found once; its top ten account for around 3.6%. This clonotype was sampled from a person aged 18-65 years who received the Ad26.COV2.S COVID-19 vaccine or a placebo. This specimen consisted of peripheral blood, obtained in a trial of Ad26.COV2.S vaccine versus placebo.

CDR3 bases: TGTGCCTGGAGAAGGGGTGAGCAGTTCTTC. Protein product: CAWRRGEQFF. V usage is TRBV30 and J usage is TRBJ2-1; D is perhaps TRBD1 (5 bases). Germline CDR1 GTSNPN, CDR2 SVGIG (reference sequence). Deletions cut 3 bases from V and 9 bases from J, with 6 bases between. CDR3 length: 10 residues.